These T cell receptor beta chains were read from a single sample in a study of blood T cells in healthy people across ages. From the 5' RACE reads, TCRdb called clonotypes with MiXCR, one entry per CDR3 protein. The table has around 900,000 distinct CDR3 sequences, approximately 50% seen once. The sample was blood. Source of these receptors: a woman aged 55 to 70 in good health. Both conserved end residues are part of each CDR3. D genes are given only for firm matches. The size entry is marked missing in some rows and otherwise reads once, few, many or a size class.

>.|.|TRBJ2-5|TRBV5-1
TGCGCCAGCAGCTTGGCAGAGTTTCGACGGACCCAGTACTTC
CASSLAEFRRTQYF
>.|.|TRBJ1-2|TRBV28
TGTGCCAGCAGTTTGAGGCCGTCAATCTATGGCTACACCTTC
CASSLRPSIYGYTF
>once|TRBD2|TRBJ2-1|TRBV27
TGTGCCAGCACTGAAAGGACTAGTGGCAATGAGCAGTTCTTC
CASTERTSGNEQFF
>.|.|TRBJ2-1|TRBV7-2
TGTGCCAGCAGCTTATTACGGACTTATTACAATGAGCAGTTCTTC
CASSLLRTYYNEQFF
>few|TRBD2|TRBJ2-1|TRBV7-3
TGTGCCAGCAGCGTAAGTAGCGGGAACAATGAGCAGTTCTTC
CASSVSSGNNEQFF
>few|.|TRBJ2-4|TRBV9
TGTGCCAGCAGCGTCAGGCTGGGGGACATTCAGTACTTC
CASSVRLGDIQYF
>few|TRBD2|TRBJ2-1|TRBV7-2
TGTGCCAGCAGCTTAGTTCTCGGCGGGAGGGGTGAGCAGTTCTTC
CASSLVLGGRGEQFF
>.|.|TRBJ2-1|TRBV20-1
TGCAGTGCTTCTCAAGCCGAGAACTACCGCATCTACAATGAGCAGTTCTTC
CSASQAENYRIYNEQFF
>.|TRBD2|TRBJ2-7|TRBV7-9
TGTGCCAGCAGCGCTGGACTAGCGAGAGTCTACGAGCAGTACTTC
CASSAGLARVYEQYF
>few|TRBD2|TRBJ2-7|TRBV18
TGTGCCAGCAGTCCCGAAGCGGGAGGGCCCTACGAGCAGTACTTC
CASSPEAGGPYEQYF
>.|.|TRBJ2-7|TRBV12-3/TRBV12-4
TGTGCCAGCAGTTTCCTCTATGGCGGGACTTACGAGCAGTACTTC
CASSFLYGGTYEQYF
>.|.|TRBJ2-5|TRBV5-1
TGCGCCAGCAGCACGTACAGGGTGGGAATAGAGACCCAGTACTTC
CASSTYRVGIETQYF
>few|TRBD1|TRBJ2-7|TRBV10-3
TGTGCCATCAGTTGGGACAGCAACTACGAGCAGTACTTC
CAISWDSNYEQYF
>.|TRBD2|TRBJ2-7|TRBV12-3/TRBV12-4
TGTGCCAGCAGGGGGGAGGGCCAGGAGCAGTACTTC
CASRGEGQEQYF
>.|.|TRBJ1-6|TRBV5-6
TGTGCCGGCAGCTCGAGCCCCTTCTCCTATAATTCACCCCTCCACTTT
CAGSSSPFSYNSPLHF
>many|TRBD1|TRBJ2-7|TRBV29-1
TGCAGCGCTGGACAGGCTTCCTACGAGCAGTACTTC
CSAGQASYEQYF
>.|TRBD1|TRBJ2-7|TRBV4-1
TGCGCCAGCAGTCCTGGACAGGGGGGGCCCTACGAGCAGTACTTC
CASSPGQGGPYEQYF
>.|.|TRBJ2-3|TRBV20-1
TGCAGTGCCCAGGTGGACAGCACAGATACGCAGTATTTT
CSAQVDSTDTQYF
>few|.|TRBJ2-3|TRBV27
TGTGCCAGTAAGCGGGCGGGAATCGCAGATACGCAGTATTTT
CASKRAGIADTQYF
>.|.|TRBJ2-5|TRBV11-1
TGTGCCAGCAGCTTCAAGCTGAGGGAGACCCAGTACTTC
CASSFKLRETQYF
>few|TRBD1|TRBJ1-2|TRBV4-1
TGCGCCAGCAGCCATTACCGGGACAGGGGGCCCAATGGCTACACCTTC
CASSHYRDRGPNGYTF
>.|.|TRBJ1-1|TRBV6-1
TGTGCCAGCAAGGGACCCTACATGAACACTGAAGCTTTCTTT
CASKGPYMNTEAFF
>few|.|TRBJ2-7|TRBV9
TGTGCCAGCAGCATCCCTATCCTAGTTATCCACGGGGAGCAGTACTTC
CASSIPILVIHGEQYF
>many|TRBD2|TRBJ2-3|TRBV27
TGTGCCAGCAGTTTAATGGCTAGCGGGAGTTATTCAGATACGCAGTATTTT
CASSLMASGSYSDTQYF
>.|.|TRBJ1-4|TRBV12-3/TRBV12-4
TGTGCCAGCAGGCCGCTCGGACGGAATGAAAAACTGTTTTTT
CASRPLGRNEKLFF
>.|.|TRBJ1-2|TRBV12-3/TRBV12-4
TGTGCCAGCAGTTTATCTGGGGGTCCGCGGGGCTACACCTTC
CASSLSGGPRGYTF
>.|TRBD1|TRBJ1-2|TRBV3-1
TGTGCCAGCAGCGAGGACAGGGGGTTACATGGCTACACCTTC
CASSEDRGLHGYTF
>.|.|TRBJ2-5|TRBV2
TGTGCCAGCACGGGTGAGGGCCACGAGACCCAGTACTTC
CASTGEGHETQYF
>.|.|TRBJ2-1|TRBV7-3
TGTGCCAGCAGCTTAAGGGCCGGGATGGGCAATGAGCAGTTCTTC
CASSLRAGMGNEQFF
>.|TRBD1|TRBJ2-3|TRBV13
TGTGCCAGCAGGAATGACAGGGGCACAGATACGCAGTATTTT
CASRNDRGTDTQYF
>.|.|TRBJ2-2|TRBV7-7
TGTGCCAGCAGCTTAGGGCGGGACTCAACGGCCGGGGAGCTGTTTTTT
CASSLGRDSTAGELFF
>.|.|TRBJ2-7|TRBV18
TGTGCCAGCTCTCCCCTGCGGGAAACCTACGAGCAGTACTTC
CASSPLRETYEQYF
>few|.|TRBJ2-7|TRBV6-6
TGTGCCAGCAGTGACGACCGAGCCTACGAGCAGTACTTC
CASSDDRAYEQYF
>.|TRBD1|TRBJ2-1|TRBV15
TGTGCCACCAGCAGTCCGGACAGGGGACTCTACAATGAGCAGTTCTTC
CATSSPDRGLYNEQFF
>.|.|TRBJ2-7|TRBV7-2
TGTGCCAGCAGCTTAGGAAGTAGTTCCTACGTGCAGTACTTC
CASSLGSSSYVQYF
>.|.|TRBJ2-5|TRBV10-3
TGTGCCATCAGTGACGACAGCCAAGAGACCCAGTACTTC
CAISDDSQETQYF
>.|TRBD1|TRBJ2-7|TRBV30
TGTGCCTGGTCCGCAGGGGGCCTTTCCTACGAGCAGTACTTC
CAWSAGGLSYEQYF
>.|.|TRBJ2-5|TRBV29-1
TGCAGCGTCCGGGGGAGCCAAGAGACCCAGTACTTC
CSVRGSQETQYF
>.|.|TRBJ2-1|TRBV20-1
TGCAGTGCTAGAGCTGTATCCTACAATGAGCAGTTCTTC
CSARAVSYNEQFF
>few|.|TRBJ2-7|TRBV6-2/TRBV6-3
TGTGCCAGCAGGGGACGAACGGGAACCTACTACGAGCAGTACTTC
CASRGRTGTYYEQYF
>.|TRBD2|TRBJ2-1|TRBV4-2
TGTGCCAGCAGCCAAGATCCGCTTCGACTAGCGAGTAATGAGCAGTTCTTC
CASSQDPLRLASNEQFF
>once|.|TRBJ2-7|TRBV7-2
TGTGCCAGCAGCTTAGGGGACCCCGCCTACGAGCAGTACTTC
CASSLGDPAYEQYF